A single sample is the source of the 19 T cell receptor beta chains below, sequenced in a study of blood T cell repertoires in COVID-19 (TCRdb year 2020). Libraries came from the immunoSEQ multiplex PCR assay. TCRdb carries this immuneACCESS record with in-frame sequences only. Its versions omit some clonotypes, under half of them owing to an unresolved V gene in the studies checked, with the rest unexplained. The sample data list over 150,000 clones, and 88% of these were observed just once. The ten largest clones capture 18% of the sample. Sequenced sample: peripheral blood. The receptors shown here come from a man between 45 and 60 years old with COVID-19, enrolled during active disease.

The gene calls are TRBV11-3 and TRBJ2-3, with 10 bases that match TRBD1. After removal of 5 bases from V and 6 bases from J, the junction contained 14 bases not matched to a gene. The CDR3 length is 17 residues. Germline CDR1 reads SGHNT; CDR2 reads YENEEA. The CDR3 nucleotides are TGTGCCAGCAGCGAAGGGACAGGGGCTTACGTGGGGGATACGCAGTATTTT. Translated, it gives CASSEGTGAYVGDTQYF.

This clone was seen just once. The chain carries TRBV9 and TRBJ1-4, with 9 positions matching TRBD1. Germline values: CDR1 SGDLS, CDR2 YYNGEE. Losses at the gene ends were 3 bases for V and 7 bases for J; bases not matched to a gene: 7. The CDR3 consists of 15 residues. CDR3 protein: CASSAKQGASEKLFF. Here the CDR3 DNA reads TGTGCCAGCAGCGCAAAACAGGGGGCCAGTGAAAAACTGTTTTTT.

The chain's CDR3 is CASSIFNPGGEQYF. In DNA, the CDR3 is TGTGCCAGCAGTATATTCAACCCCGGCGGCGAGCAGTACTTC. J is TRBJ2-7 and V is TRBV27, with unresolved D. CDR3 length: 14 amino acids. The V and J ends lost 5 bases and 6 bases respectively, with 17 bases between them. The germline V gene has CDR1 MNHEY and CDR2 SMNVEV (reference sequence).

The chain has TRBV2 and TRBJ1-2, with 12 bases matching TRBD1. Germline CDR1 reads SNHLY; CDR2 reads FYNNEI. Trimming removed 6 bases from V and 8 bases from J; junction bases left unmatched: 1. CDR3 length: 12 residues. CDR3 sequence: CASRGTGGGYTF. DNA for the CDR3: TGTGCCAGCAGAGGGACAGGGGGCGGCTACACCTTC. Variable domain in full (rest from reference TRBV2 and TRBJ1-2): EPEVTQTPSHQVTQMGQEVILRCVPISNHLYFYWYRQILGQKVEFLVSFYNNEISEKSEIFDDQFSVERPDGSNFTLKIRSTKLEDSAMYFCASRGTGGGYTFGSGTRLTVV.

The rearrangement joins TRBV11-2 to TRBJ2-3; 15 bases match TRBD2. In germline, CDR1 is SGHAT, CDR2 FQNNGV. J lost 6 bases, V lost 5 bases, and 9 bases had no gene match. This CDR3 spans 17 amino acids. CDR3 residues: CASSGWTSGRAEDTQYF. CDR3 DNA sequence: TGTGCCAGCAGCGGGTGGACTAGCGGGAGGGCCGAGGATACGCAGTATTTT. The entire variable domain, with the rest obtained from reference TRBV11-2 and TRBJ2-3, is as follows: EAGVAQSPRYKIIEKRQSVAFWCNPISGHATLYWYQQILGQGPKLLIQFQNNGVVDDSQLPKDRFSAERLKGVDSTLKIQPAKLEDSAVYLCASSGWTSGRAEDTQYFGPGTRLTVL.

The rearrangement links TRBV6-4 to TRBJ2-7; tentatively, D is TRBD1 (5 bases). The V end was cut by 3 bases, the J end by 4 bases, with 16 bases between. Germline V gene lookup returns CDR1 MRHNA and CDR2 SNTAGT. The CDR3 runs to 15 residues. CDR3 in amino acids: CASSEGPSASYEQYF. CDR3 nucleotides: TGTGCCAGCAGTGAGGGGCCCAGCGCTTCATACGAGCAGTACTTC.

The chain uses TRBV5-1 and TRBJ2-7; 10 bases are shared with TRBD1. The length of the CDR3 is 15 residues. Germline V gene data show CDR1 as SGHRS and CDR2 as YFSETQ. The J segment lost 4 bases and the V segment lost 0 bases, leaving 4 bases of the junction unmatched. CDR3 in amino acids: CASSLAGQGRYEQYF. The CDR3 DNA follows: TGCGCCAGCAGCTTGGCGGGACAGGGGAGGTACGAGCAGTACTTC.

The chain is built from TRBV28 and TRBJ1-1, with D possibly matching TRBD1 (5 bases). Trimming cost V 5 bases and J 0 bases, with 10 bases left between them. CDR3 length: 14 amino acids. From germline, CDR1 is MDHEN and CDR2 SYDVKM. In nucleotides, the CDR3 is TGTGCCAGCAGTCGACAGATAATGAACACTGAAGCTTTCTTT. It translates to CASSRQIMNTEAFF.

V is TRBV28 and J is TRBJ1-1; 8 bases fit TRBD1. The trim removed 7 bases at V and 5 bases at J, leaving 9 bases unmatched. Germline loops: CDR1 MDHEN, CDR2 SYDVKM. The CDR3 has 14 residues. CDR3 nucleotides: TGTGCCAGCACCGCGGACAGGGTAGGGACTGAAGCTTTCTTT. Its protein is CASTADRVGTEAFF.

V is TRBV7-9 and J is TRBJ1-2; D remains unclear. From germline, CDR1 is SEHNR and CDR2 FQNEAQ (reference sequence). The CDR3 contains 14 residues. Trimming removed 5 bases at V and 3 bases at J, with 13 bases between. The DNA for the CDR3 is TGTGCCAGCAGCCTAGGAGGGAAAGACTATGGCTACACCTTC. Translation gives CASSLGGKDYGYTF.

V is TRBV29-1 and J is TRBJ2-5; 7 bases match TRBD1. The CDR3 contains 12 residues. Germline V CDR1 and CDR2: SQVTM, ANQGSEA. J gave up 7 bases and V 7 bases, and 9 bases lay outside the gene matches. This CDR3 reads CSARQGTGTQYF. CDR3 nucleotides: TGCAGCGCTAGACAGGGCACTGGGACCCAGTACTTC.

The chain carries TRBV7-3 and TRBJ2-1, with 11 bases matching TRBD1. The trim removed 5 bases at V and 3 bases at J, leaving 9 bases unmatched. The CDR3 has 17 amino acids. From germline, CDR1 is SGHTA and CDR2 FQGTGA. CDR3 region: CASSPGDRGFRYNEQFF. Written as DNA, the CDR3 is TGTGCCAGCAGCCCCGGGGACAGGGGGTTTCGCTACAATGAGCAGTTCTTC.

The CDR3: CASELTSGGGEQFF. Here the CDR3 DNA reads TGTGCCAGTGAATTGACTAGCGGGGGAGGCGAGCAGTTCTTC. V and J are TRBV19 and TRBJ2-1; 12 bases line up with TRBD2. V trimming: 8 bases; J trimming: 10 bases; junction bases outside the gene matches: 9. CDR3 length equals 14 residues. Germline loops: CDR1 LNHDA, CDR2 SQIVND (reference sequence).

This sequence joins TRBV5-1 and TRBJ2-7; 8 bases are shared with TRBD1. Trimming cost V 4 bases and J 4 bases; bases outside gene matches: 7. Germline CDR1 is SGHRS and CDR2 is YFSETQ. The CDR3 spans 14 residues. CDR3 bases: TGCGCCAGCAGCGTAGGTCAGGGGGCTTACGAGCAGTACTTC. Translating gives CASSVGQGAYEQYF. The full variable domain, with the rest looked up from reference TRBV5-1 and TRBJ2-7, is KAGVTQTPRYLIKTRGQQVTLSCSPISGHRSVSWYQQTPGQGLQFLFEYFSETQRNKGNFPGRFSGRQFSNSRSEMNVSTLELGDSALYLCASSVGQGAYEQYFGPGTRLTVT.

The chain recombines TRBV6-5 with TRBJ1-2; possibly TRBD1 for D (5 bases). The ends were cut back, 6 bases at V and 4 bases at J, with 12 bases in the middle. The CDR3 runs 13 residues. Germline loops: CDR1 MNHEY, CDR2 SVGAGI. The CDR3 protein is CASSRQTAYGYTF. In nucleotides, the CDR3 is TGTGCCAGCAGCCGACAGACGGCCTATGGCTACACCTTC.

The chain employs TRBV28 and TRBJ1-1, with a possible D match to TRBD1 (5 bases). CDR3 length equals 17 residues. Germline CDR1 is MDHEN and CDR2 is SYDVKM. V was pared by 6 bases and J by 5 bases, with 25 bases between. CDR3 DNA: TGTGCCAGCAGCACTGGGGGGTACGGAGAAAGAAGGACTGAAGCTTTCTTT. Encoded protein: CASSTGGYGERRTEAFF.

V usage is TRBV7-9 and J usage is TRBJ2-5; D possibly corresponds to TRBD2 (6 bases). Germline V CDR1 and CDR2: SEHNR, FQNEAQ (reference sequence). V was clipped by 0 bases and J by 2 bases, with 7 bases between them. The CDR3 contains 14 residues. Here the CDR3 DNA reads TGTGCCAGCAGCTTAGCGGGGGGTCAAGAGACCCAGTACTTC. Its protein product is CASSLAGGQETQYF.

The chain employs TRBV29-1 and TRBJ2-7, with D possibly matching TRBD1 (6 bases). V lost 6 bases and J 0 bases, leaving 9 bases between the germline ends. Germline CDR1 and CDR2: SQVTM and ANQGSEA. The CDR3 runs to 12 residues. CDR3 region: CSVRDTSYEQYF. In DNA, the CDR3 is TGCAGCGTCCGGGACACCTCCTACGAGCAGTACTTC.

The V and J genes are TRBV5-5 and TRBJ1-1, with TRBD1 matching 12 bases. The CDR3 runs to 18 residues. Germline lookup yields CDR1 SGHKS and CDR2 YYEKEE (reference sequence). V trimming: 4 bases; J trimming: 5 bases; junction bases outside the gene matches: 15. The CDR3 loop reads CASSHTPPGQGARTEAFF. CDR3 bases: TGTGCCAGCAGCCACACACCGCCGGGACAGGGGGCAAGGACTGAAGCTTTCTTT. Full variable domain (outside the CDR3, taken from reference TRBV5-5 and TRBJ1-1): DAGVTQSPTHLIKTRGQQVTLRCSPISGHKSVSWYQQVLGQGPQFIFQYYEKEERGRGNFPDRFSARQFPNYSSELNVNALLLGDSALYLCASSHTPPGQGARTEAFFGQGTRLTVV.